The 4 T cell receptor beta chains presented below share a single source sample, sequenced in a study of OX40 agonist ivuxolimab in advanced cancers. Assay used: immunoSEQ multiplex PCR; TCRdb lists only in-frame clones, some missing. The table records around 56,000 clones, 82% of them present only once. The sequencing here drew on CD4+ or CD8+ T cells sorted from blood, taken in a trial of the OX40 agonist ivuxolimab. The receptors here all came from an adult with an advanced solid tumor such as melanoma, head and neck, liver or kidney cancer.

Only one count was recorded for this clone. This chain uses TRBV27 with TRBJ2-3, with a possible D match to TRBD1 (7 bases). This CDR3 has 15 residues. CDR1 and CDR2 from the germline V gene are MNHEY and SMNVEV (reference sequence). The germline V and J ends were trimmed by 8 bases and 0 bases, with 15 bases remaining between them. The CDR3 loop is CASLGGTDSTDTQYF. CDR3 nucleotides: TGTGCCAGCTTGGGCGGGACAGATAGCACAGATACGCAGTATTTT.

The chain uses TRBV6-5 and TRBJ2-5, with TRBD1 identical over 7 bases. V shed 7 bases, J shed 4 bases, and the junction held 3 bases outside the gene matches. The germline V gene encodes CDR1 MNHEY and CDR2 SVGAGI. The CDR3 covers 12 residues. CDR3 nucleotide sequence: TGTGCCAGCAAGACAGGGTTAGAGACCCAGTACTTC. Translated, it gives CASKTGLETQYF.

The chain has TRBV2 and TRBJ2-3, with 13 bases fitting TRBD2. The CDR3 has 17 amino acids. The V gene end was trimmed by 7 bases and the J gene end by 1 base; junction bases not matched to a gene: 8. Germline V gene lookup returns CDR1 SNHLY and CDR2 FYNNEI. CDR3 nucleotide sequence: TGTGCCAGCAAAGGGACTAGCGGGAACGGGGGCACAGATACGCAGTATTTT. It is translated as CASKGTSGNGGTDTQYF.

The chain joins TRBV5-8 to TRBJ1-1; 11 positions agree with TRBD1. V was clipped by 2 bases and J by 6 bases; unmatched bases: 3. CDR3 length: 14 residues. Germline V lookup: CDR1 SGHTS, CDR2 YDEGEE. The CDR3: CASSFGQGASEAFF. The CDR3 coding sequence is TGTGCCAGCAGCTTCGGACAGGGGGCTTCTGAAGCTTTCTTT.